This T cell receptor beta chain was sequenced in a study of blood T cell repertoires in COVID-19. Background on the study: COVID-19 samples collected from the United States, Italy and Spain covered acute and convalescent phases. T cells, B-cell-depleted T cells, or PBMCs supplied cDNA or gDNA.

Sequencing used immunoSEQ multiplex PCR; TCRdb keeps in-frame clones, though not all of them. The sample holds fewer than 250,000 clones, about 83% seen once. Someone with COVID-19 had been met by exposed participants within 2 weeks before study entry. Germline CDR1 and CDR2: SGHTA and FQGTGA. V was pared by 8 bases and J by 0 bases, with 17 bases between. The CDR3 is 16 residues long. The receptor was derived from a woman aged 30 to 39 who had been exposed to COVID-19. This chain connects TRBV7-3 to TRBJ2-1; D might be TRBD1 (5 bases). Source material: PBMCs or T cells enriched from blood (not recorded which). The CDR3 DNA is TGTGCCAGCGCGAAATTTGGGGCTAGCTCCTACAATGAGCAGTTCTTC. Amino acid sequence: CASAKFGASSYNEQFF.